The 29 T cell receptor beta chains below were found in one sample sequenced in a study of T cell repertoires in cytomegalovirus infection. TCRdb independently ran MiXCR on the reads; one entry per CDR3 protein. The table shows over 300,000 distinct CDR3 sequences, with over 7.5% occurring only once. The sequenced material came from PBMCs. These receptors were obtained from a human donor in good health (CMV status not recorded). Some clones in this sample may be carry-over from other donors' samples.

This clonotype was seen repeatedly, ten times or more. The chain links TRBV20-1 to TRBJ2-7, with D perhaps matching TRBD1 (5 bases). The ends were cut back, 6 bases at V and 6 bases at J, with 12 bases in the middle. CDR3 size: 11 residues. Germline CDR1 DFQATT, CDR2 SNEGSKA (reference sequence). CDR3 amino acids: CSARVNSEQYF. The CDR3 DNA is TGCAGTGCCAGGGTCAACTCCGAGCAGTACTTC.

This clonotype has a count of ten or more. This rearrangement joins TRBV7-2 to TRBJ1-5; D uncertain. The CDR3 runs to 13 residues. Trimming took 2 bases from V and 1 from J, leaving 3 bases between them. CDR1 SGHTA and CDR2 FQGNSA come from the germline V gene. CDR3 loop: CASSLISNQPQHF. The CDR3 DNA follows: TGTGCCAGCAGCTTAATCAGCAATCAGCCCCAGCATTTT.

A few counts support this clonotype. The chain joins TRBV4-3 to TRBJ2-1; TRBD1 or TRBD2 may be the D gene (6 bases each). The CDR3 has 13 amino acids. Germline values: CDR1 LGHNA, CDR2 YSLEER. Deletions cut 5 bases from V and 8 bases from J, with 13 bases between. The CDR3 nucleotides are TGCGCCAGCAGCAAAAACAGGGACTATGAGCAGTTCTTC. Its protein is CASSKNRDYEQFF.

This clonotype was counted many times. The chain links TRBV7-2 to TRBJ1-1; D remains ambiguous. The CDR3 is 14 amino acids. The germline V and J ends were trimmed by 2 bases and 2 bases, with 9 bases remaining between them. Germline CDR1 reads SGHTA; CDR2 reads FQGNSA. CDR3: CASSLYWPNTEAFF. For the CDR3, the DNA is TGTGCCAGCAGCTTATATTGGCCTAACACTGAAGCTTTCTTT. Complete variable domain (other parts from reference TRBV7-2 and TRBJ1-1): GAGVSQSPSNKVTEKGKDVELRCDPISGHTALYWYRQSLGQGLEFLIYFQGNSAPDKSGLPSDRFSAERTGGSVSTLTIQRTQQEDSAVYLCASSLYWPNTEAFFGQGTRLTVV.

This clonotype was seen ten or more times. CDR3 region: CASDRGTEAFF. The CDR3 region has the DNA TGTGCCTCGGACAGGGGCACTGAAGCTTTCTTT. The chain links TRBV19 to TRBJ1-1; 9 bases match TRBD1. CDR3 length: 11 amino acids. Germline V gives CDR1 LNHDA, CDR2 SQIVND (reference sequence). The V segment lost 11 bases and the J segment 4 bases; nucleotides outside the gene matches: 2.

The table lists this clonotype with many counts. The chain recombines TRBV7-6 with TRBJ1-1; TRBD1 agrees at 7 bases. J lost 9 bases, V lost 5 bases, and 9 bases had no gene match. The CDR3 totals 13 residues. Germline V gene lookup returns CDR1 SGHVS and CDR2 FNYEAQ. The CDR3 DNA reads as TGTGCCAGCAGCCCCGACAGGGTGAACAAAGCTTTCTTT. As protein: CASSPDRVNKAFF.

The V gene is TRBV7-6, the J gene TRBJ1-1, with D unresolved. CDR1 is SGHVS and CDR2 is FNYEAQ in the germline V gene. The CDR3 runs 11 residues. V dropped 4 bases and J dropped 7 bases, with 7 bases sitting between them. CDR3 region: CASSSPVEAFF. The CDR3 DNA follows: TGTGCCAGCAGCTCCCCGGTTGAAGCTTTCTTT. The full variable domain, rest sourced from reference TRBV7-6 and TRBJ1-1, is GAGVSQSPRYKVTKRGQDVALRCDPISGHVSLYWYRQALGQGPEFLTYFNYEAQQDKSGLPNDRFSAERPEGSISTLTIQRTEQRDSAMYRCASSSPVEAFFGQGTRLTVV.

This clonotype was seen at least ten times. This chain joins TRBV7-6 and TRBJ2-1; the match to TRBD2 covers 14 bases. Germline V CDR1 and CDR2: SGHVS, FNYEAQ. The CDR3 runs to 18 residues. Trimming at V came to 4 bases and at J to 4 bases, leaving 9 bases not matched to a gene. The CDR3 region has the DNA TGTGCCAGCAGCTCCGGACTAGCGGGAGGAGGCCGTTACAATGAGCAGTTCTTC. Amino acids: CASSSGLAGGGRYNEQFF. The full variable domain, completed using reference TRBV7-6 and TRBJ2-1, is GAGVSQSPRYKVTKRGQDVALRCDPISGHVSLYWYRQALGQGPEFLTYFNYEAQQDKSGLPNDRFSAERPEGSISTLTIQRTEQRDSAMYRCASSSGLAGGGRYNEQFFGPGTRLTVL.

V gene TRBV12-3 or TRBV12-4 combines with J gene TRBJ2-5, with 11 bases fitting TRBD2. The CDR3 runs to 15 residues. The V segment lost 4 bases and the J segment 1 base; nucleotides outside the gene matches: 2. The CDR3 DNA sequence: TGTGCCAGCAGTTCCGGGACTAGCGGCCAAGAGACCCAGTACTTC. Residues: CASSSGTSGQETQYF.

This clonotype occurred many times. V is TRBV7-2 and J is TRBJ2-3; a possible D gene is TRBD1 (6 bases). The CDR3 sequence is 15 residues long. Trimming shortened V by 5 bases and J by 0 bases, and 12 bases separated the two germline ends. In germline, CDR1 is SGHTA, CDR2 FQGNSA. CDR3 DNA sequence: TGTGCCAGCAGCCAACTGGACAGAAGCACAGATACGCAGTATTTT. Translating it yields CASSQLDRSTDTQYF.

This clonotype appeared a few times. The gene calls are TRBV30 and TRBJ1-2; D is undetermined. Germline V CDR1 and CDR2: GTSNPN, SVGIG (reference sequence). V was clipped by 7 bases and J by 7 bases, with 13 bases between them. The CDR3 is made up of 11 amino acids. CDR3 sequence: CASEFGIGYTF. CDR3 DNA: TGTGCCTCGGAGTTCGGGATTGGCTACACCTTC.

This clonotype was observed at least ten times. This chain uses TRBV7-2 with TRBJ1-1; D remains ambiguous. Germline V gene lookup returns CDR1 SGHTA and CDR2 FQGNSA. This CDR3 contains 14 residues. V lost 6 bases, J lost 4 bases, and 15 bases lay in between. As DNA, the CDR3 is TGTGCCAGCAGTCCTACTAGGGAGATCACTGAAGCTTTCTTT. This gives the protein CASSPTREITEAFF.

In its sample, this clonotype was seen a few times. This sequence joins TRBV7-9 and TRBJ2-5; D gene uncertain. The V gene lost 1 base and the J gene lost 7 bases, with 7 bases spanning the gap. The CDR3 spans 12 residues. Germline assignment: CDR1 SEHNR and CDR2 FQNEAQ (reference sequence). Here the CDR3 DNA reads TGTGCCAGCAGCTTAGAGTGGGGGACCCAGTACTTC. It codes for CASSLEWGTQYF.

This clonotype was seen more than once but under ten times. The chain couples TRBV12-5 to TRBJ2-1; D not certain. V shed 5 bases and J shed 5 bases, with 13 bases lying between them. This CDR3 spans 14 amino acids. Germline V gene lookup returns CDR1 LGHNT and CDR2 FRNRAP. CDR3 amino acids: CASGVGNGHNEQFF. CDR3 coding DNA: TGTGCTAGTGGTGTGGGGAACGGACACAATGAGCAGTTCTTC.

The V call is TRBV12-3 or TRBV12-4, the J call TRBJ2-1; 9 bases fit TRBD2. V lost 4 bases and J lost 4; bases outside the gene matches: 8. There are 16 residues in the CDR3. CDR3 coding DNA: TGTGCCAGCAGTTACCCTAGCGGGGACTTGTACAATGAGCAGTTCTTC. This gives the protein CASSYPSGDLYNEQFF.

The genes are TRBV20-1 and TRBJ2-2, with unresolved D. The CDR3 runs 13 residues. The V end was cut by 6 bases, the J end by 3 bases, with 11 bases between. From germline, CDR1 is DFQATT and CDR2 SNEGSKA (reference sequence). Written as DNA, the CDR3 is TGCAGTGCCCTTGGCAGTTACACCGGGGAGCTGTTTTTT. Protein product: CSALGSYTGELFF.

The genes are TRBV12-3 or TRBV12-4 and TRBJ1-1; a possible D gene is TRBD1 (5 bases). The germline V and J ends were trimmed by 7 bases and 1 base, with 13 bases remaining between them. The CDR3 runs 14 residues. The CDR3: CASTPGRQNTEAFF. The CDR3 bases are TGTGCCAGCACCCCAGGGCGACAGAACACTGAAGCTTTCTTT.

V is TRBV7-2 and J is TRBJ2-7; D gene unclear. Trimming pared 5 bases from V and 0 bases from J, leaving 8 bases between. Germline loops: CDR1 SGHTA, CDR2 FQGNSA. The CDR3 consists of 13 residues. The CDR3 is CASSRISSYEQYF. The DNA of the CDR3 is TGTGCCAGCAGCCGAATAAGCTCCTACGAGCAGTACTTC. Full variable domain (remainder filled in from reference TRBV7-2 and TRBJ2-7): GAGVSQSPSNKVTEKGKDVELRCDPISGHTALYWYRQSLGQGLEFLIYFQGNSAPDKSGLPSDRFSAERTGGSVSTLTIQRTQQEDSAVYLCASSRISSYEQYFGPGTRLTVT.

This sequence joins TRBV6-6 and TRBJ1-5, with a tentative D call TRBD1 (5 bases). The CDR3 length is 13 residues. The ends were cut back, 10 bases at V and 3 bases at J, with 13 bases in the middle. CDR1 and CDR2 from the germline V gene are MNHNY and SVGAGI (reference sequence). The CDR3 region has the DNA TGTGCCACCTCAAGACAGCTCAATCAGCCCCAGCATTTT. Its translation: CATSRQLNQPQHF.

This rearrangement joins TRBV10-3 to TRBJ2-3; 8 bases map to TRBD1. The V and J ends lost 3 bases and 1 base, in that order; junction bases with no gene match: 9. This CDR3 comprises 17 residues. Per germline, CDR1 ENHRY and CDR2 SYGVKD. CDR3 in amino acids: CAISDFSGTGGTDTQYF. The CDR3 nucleotides are TGTGCCATCAGTGATTTTTCAGGGACAGGCGGCACAGATACGCAGTATTTT.

This clonotype was seen more than once but under ten times. This chain links TRBV27 with TRBJ1-2, with D possibly being TRBD1 (5 bases). The germline V gene encodes CDR1 MNHEY and CDR2 SMNVEV (reference sequence). V lost 3 bases, J lost 7 bases, and 12 bases lay in between. CDR3 size: 13 residues. The CDR3 DNA is TGTGCCAGCAGTTTGTGGGGGAAGGGTGGCTACACCTTC. Protein sequence: CASSLWGKGGYTF.

This clonotype was detected many times. V gene TRBV27 combines with J gene TRBJ2-4, with 9 nucleotides matching TRBD2. CDR3 size: 14 residues. Germline V gives CDR1 MNHEY, CDR2 SMNVEV (reference sequence). The J segment lost 8 bases and the V segment lost 2 bases, leaving 4 bases of the junction unmatched. The CDR3 loop is CASSLASGADIQYF. The CDR3 DNA reads TGTGCCAGCAGTTTAGCTAGCGGGGCGGACATTCAGTACTTC.

Only a few counts were recorded for this clonotype. The chain carries TRBV20-1 and TRBJ1-5, with D uncertain. The V end lost 5 bases, the J end lost 4 bases, and 9 bases lay between the germline ends. Per the germline V gene, CDR1 is DFQATT and CDR2 is SNEGSKA (reference sequence). This CDR3 region has 12 residues. In nucleotides, the CDR3 is TGCAGTGCTTCCCAGACTAATCAGCCCCAGCATTTT. Amino acid sequence: CSASQTNQPQHF.

CDR3 residues: CASTLGLAGVNTGELFF. For the CDR3, the DNA is TGTGCCAGCACCCTGGGACTAGCGGGGGTAAACACCGGGGAGCTGTTTTTT. The V and J genes are TRBV6-2 or TRBV6-3 and TRBJ2-2, with 14 bases that match TRBD2. The CDR3 runs to 17 residues. V was pared by 7 bases and J by 2 bases, with 6 bases of the junction left unmatched. Germline V lookup: CDR1 MNHEY, CDR2 SVGEGT.

This clonotype has more than one count but fewer than ten. The DNA of the CDR3 is TGTGCCAGCAGTCACGGAGGCTCTGGGGCCAACGTCCTGACTTTC. Translation: CASSHGGSGANVLTF. The rearrangement joins TRBV6-2 or TRBV6-3 to TRBJ2-6, with D tentatively TRBD2 (5 bases). The CDR3 has 15 residues. The V end lost 5 bases, the J end lost 0 bases, and 8 bases lay between the germline ends. Germline V gene data show CDR1 as MNHEY and CDR2 as SVGEGT.

This clonotype came up a few times. The chain joins TRBV2 to TRBJ2-1; D uncertain. CDR1 is SNHLY, CDR2 FYNNEI, per germline. V shed 1 base and J shed 10 bases, with 8 bases lying between them. This CDR3 has 12 residues. In nucleotides, the CDR3 is TGTGCCAGCAGTGAAGACCAAAGGGAGCAGTTCTTC. As protein: CASSEDQREQFF.

This clonotype was counted ten times or more. The chain has TRBV14 and TRBJ2-7; D is perhaps TRBD1 (6 bases). V was trimmed by 1 base and J by 7 bases, leaving 26 bases between them. The CDR3 runs 18 residues. Germline loops: CDR1 SGHDN, CDR2 FVKESK. The CDR3 DNA is TGTGCCAGCAGCCAAGTGACAGGCCTTAGCCCCCTAAGTGAGGAGCAGTACTTC. Protein product: CASSQVTGLSPLSEEQYF.

This clonotype has at least ten counts. This sequence joins TRBV12-3 or TRBV12-4 and TRBJ1-1, with D possibly being TRBD1 (5 bases). Trimming pared 7 bases from V and 1 base from J, leaving 16 bases between. This CDR3 comprises 15 residues. This CDR3 is CASTKSGTPNTEAFF. As DNA, the CDR3 is TGTGCCAGCACCAAGTCCGGGACTCCGAACACTGAAGCTTTCTTT.

The chain recombines TRBV19 with TRBJ2-7; 7 bases line up with TRBD2. CDR3 length: 15 amino acids. Trimming cost V 5 bases and J 3 bases; bases outside gene matches: 10. Germline V gene sequence: CDR1 LNHDA, CDR2 SQIVND (reference sequence). CDR3: CASSPGTTGRYEQYF. DNA of the CDR3: TGTGCCAGTAGTCCCGGGACTACTGGCCGCTACGAGCAGTACTTC.